Below are 25 T cell receptor beta chains sequenced from a single sample in a study of T cell repertoires in cytomegalovirus infection. TCRdb independently ran MiXCR on the reads; one entry per CDR3 protein. The sample consists of about 260,000 distinct CDR3 sequences, around 9% of them appearing once. Sequenced sample: PBMCs. The origin of the receptors is a human donor in good health (CMV status not recorded). Some clones in this sample may be carry-over from other donors' samples.

This clonotype was recorded at least ten times. The gene calls are TRBV7-2 and TRBJ1-2, with TRBD1 as a possible D gene (5 bases). Germline CDR1 and CDR2: SGHTA and FQGNSA. The CDR3 covers 14 residues. V was shortened by 5 bases and J by 5 bases, with 15 bases between the two germline ends. In DNA, the CDR3 is TGTGCCAGCAGCCCCCCGAGGGAGGGGTATGGCTACACCTTC. Its translation is CASSPPREGYGYTF.

The V and J genes are TRBV7-4 and TRBJ1-1; TRBD1 is a possible D gene (5 bases). The V end was cut by 5 bases, the J end by 8 bases, with 15 bases between. Germline V gives CDR1 SGHVT, CDR2 SQSDAQ. The CDR3 totals 13 residues. In DNA form, the CDR3 reads TGTGCCAGCAGCCCTCCCCGGGGCCGGGAAGCTTTCTTT. This gives the protein CASSPPRGREAFF.

This chain joins TRBV28 and TRBJ2-7, with D unclear. Germline-derived CDR1 and CDR2 are MDHEN and SYDVKM. This CDR3 has 11 residues. Trimming shortened V by 7 bases and J by 3 bases, and 7 bases separated the two germline ends. The CDR3 coding sequence is TGTGCCAGCAACGACGACTACGAGCAGTACTTC. It encodes CASNDDYEQYF.

The sample holds many counts of this clonotype. The chain has TRBV7-9 and TRBJ1-1; D may be TRBD1 (6 bases). V was clipped by 4 bases and J by 7 bases, with 16 bases between them. Germline assignment: CDR1 SEHNR and CDR2 FQNEAQ (reference sequence). This CDR3 spans 14 amino acids. The CDR3 sequence is CASSSQYGGSEAFF. Here the CDR3 DNA reads TGTGCCAGCAGCTCGCAATATGGGGGCAGTGAAGCTTTCTTT.

This clonotype has a count of ten or more. The rearrangement joins TRBV7-2 to TRBJ1-6, with D tentatively TRBD1 (5 bases). Germline CDR1 is SGHTA and CDR2 is FQGNSA. The CDR3 has 16 amino acids. The V gene lost 6 bases and the J gene lost 5 bases, with 17 bases spanning the gap. CDR3 sequence: CASRRRTPTDNSPLHF. CDR3 bases: TGTGCCAGCAGACGAAGGACACCTACAGATAATTCACCCCTCCACTTT.

This clonotype turned up a few times. The rearrangement links TRBV6-2 or TRBV6-3 to TRBJ1-5, with TRBD1 identical over 8 bases. The V and J ends lost 5 bases and 7 bases, in that order; junction bases with no gene match: 4. The CDR3 is made up of 13 amino acids. Germline lookup yields CDR1 MNHEY and CDR2 SVGEGT. The CDR3 sequence: CASSRTGKQPQHF. CDR3 coding DNA: TGTGCCAGCAGTAGGACAGGGAAACAGCCCCAGCATTTT.

This clonotype came up many times. This sequence joins TRBV6-8 and TRBJ1-5; D uncertain. V was pared by 6 bases and J by 5 bases, with 17 bases between. Germline values: CDR1 MNHGY, CDR2 SAAAGT. The CDR3 extends over 15 amino acids. The CDR3 reads CASSPTTVFYQPQHF. The CDR3 coding sequence is TGTGCCAGCAGCCCGACGACCGTCTTTTATCAGCCCCAGCATTTT.

This clonotype was found a few times. The V and J genes are TRBV20-1 and TRBJ2-7; D is possibly TRBD1 (6 bases). V lost 1 base to trimming and J lost 2 bases, with 18 bases between them. CDR3 size: 16 residues. CDR1 DFQATT and CDR2 SNEGSKA come from the germline V gene (reference sequence). The CDR3 DNA follows: TGCAGTGCTAGAGGGGAAAGGACAGCCAACCCCTACGAGCAGTACTTC. Amino acid sequence: CSARGERTANPYEQYF.

This clonotype was seen at least ten times. The rearrangement joins TRBV5-1 to TRBJ1-6; D unresolved. Germline V gene data show CDR1 as SGHRS and CDR2 as YFSETQ. The V end lost 6 bases, the J end lost 7 bases, and 11 bases lay between the germline ends. CDR3 length: 13 residues. CDR3: CASTQDRNSPLHF. For the CDR3, the DNA is TGCGCCAGCACTCAAGACCGGAATTCACCCCTCCACTTT.

This clonotype came up many times. The chain employs TRBV7-2 and TRBJ2-7; D assignment may be TRBD1 or TRBD2 (5 bases each). This CDR3 is built from 14 residues. V was trimmed by 4 bases and J by 0 bases, leaving 10 bases between them. Germline CDR1 SGHTA, CDR2 FQGNSA. In DNA, the CDR3 is TGTGCCAGCAGCTCGGGACGTGGCTCCTACGAGCAGTACGTC. This sequence encodes CASSSGRGSYEQYV.

This clonotype was observed at least ten times. This rearrangement joins TRBV12-3 or TRBV12-4 to TRBJ2-5; 8 bases fit TRBD2. This CDR3 region has 13 residues. J lost 4 bases, V lost 7 bases, and 5 bases had no gene match. CDR3 in DNA: TGTGCCAGCAAATCGGGGGGGCGAGAGACCCAGTACTTC. This translates into CASKSGGRETQYF.

This clonotype came up a few times. This chain links TRBV12-3 or TRBV12-4 with TRBJ1-2; no reliable D call. This CDR3 is 14 amino acids long. Trimming removed 2 bases at V and 8 bases at J, with 15 bases between. Here the CDR3 reads CASSLPAAIGGYTF. The CDR3 bases are TGTGCCAGCAGTTTACCAGCGGCAATTGGAGGCTACACCTTC.

This clonotype was seen ten or more times. V is TRBV7-2 and J is TRBJ2-7; D tentatively fits TRBD1 or TRBD2 (5 bases each). This CDR3 region has 15 residues. Germline V gene sequence: CDR1 SGHTA, CDR2 FQGNSA. V lost 5 bases to trimming and J lost 5 bases, with 19 bases between them. CDR3: CASSSRDGGWDEQYF. The CDR3, as DNA: TGTGCCAGCAGCAGCCGGGACGGAGGCTGGGACGAGCAGTACTTC.

This clonotype was counted many times. CDR3 amino acids: CASSLNLAGVYNEQFF. The DNA for the CDR3 is TGTGCCAGCAGCTTAAATCTAGCGGGTGTCTACAATGAGCAGTTCTTC. The chain links TRBV7-2 to TRBJ2-1; 8 bases are a match to TRBD2. The CDR3 runs to 16 residues. The germline CDR1 and CDR2 sequences are SGHTA and FQGNSA. The trim removed 2 bases at V and 3 bases at J, leaving 6 bases unmatched.

This clonotype showed up many times. The chain carries TRBV7-2 and TRBJ2-1; D is perhaps TRBD1 (6 bases). The CDR3 is 14 residues long. Germline V lookup: CDR1 SGHTA, CDR2 FQGNSA. Between the trimmed V and J ends, which lost 5 bases and 8 bases, there was a span of 16 bases. For the CDR3, the DNA is TGTGCCAGCAGCACTACAGGGTTTTTCTATGAGCAGTTCTTC. Its translation: CASSTTGFFYEQFF. Full variable domain (remainder filled in from reference TRBV7-2 and TRBJ2-1): GAGVSQSPSNKVTEKGKDVELRCDPISGHTALYWYRQSLGQGLEFLIYFQGNSAPDKSGLPSDRFSAERTGGSVSTLTIQRTQQEDSAVYLCASSTTGFFYEQFFGPGTRLTVL.

This clonotype was observed at least ten times. The gene calls are TRBV6-2 or TRBV6-3 and TRBJ1-3, with D tentatively TRBD1 (5 bases). CDR1 is MNHEY and CDR2 is SVGEGT in the germline V gene. This CDR3 has 12 amino acids. Trimming removed 9 bases from V and 2 bases from J, with 8 bases in between. The CDR3 DNA reads TGTGCCAGTACAGGAACTGGAAACACCATATATTTT. Residues: CASTGTGNTIYF.

Only a few counts were recorded for this clonotype. V gene TRBV28 combines with J gene TRBJ2-6; 10 bases agree with TRBD2. The J segment lost 1 base and the V segment lost 2 bases, leaving 8 bases of the junction unmatched. CDR3 length: 19 residues. Germline CDR1 MDHEN, CDR2 SYDVKM. CDR3 nucleotide sequence: TGTGCCAGCAGTTTAGCACTAGCGGGGACATTTTCTGGGGCCAACGTCCTGACTTTC. It encodes CASSLALAGTFSGANVLTF.

This clonotype was counted ten times or more. The chain couples TRBV7-2 to TRBJ2-7; D might be TRBD1 or TRBD2, each matching 5 bases. Deletions cut 3 bases from V and 1 base from J, with 16 bases between. This CDR3 spans 16 amino acids. The germline V gene encodes CDR1 SGHTA and CDR2 FQGNSA. The CDR3 spells CASSFTGTAGSYEQYF. DNA for the CDR3: TGTGCCAGCAGCTTCACCGGGACGGCCGGTTCCTACGAGCAGTACTTC.

This clonotype was detected many times. CDR3 loop: CASTLTTATNEKLFF. The DNA for the CDR3 is TGTGCCAGCACCCTTACAACGGCAACTAATGAAAAACTGTTTTTT. The chain is built from TRBV7-2 and TRBJ1-4; D is ambiguous. CDR1 is SGHTA and CDR2 is FQGNSA in the germline V gene. The CDR3 has 15 amino acids. V gave up 7 bases and J gave up 0 bases, with 12 bases separating them.

There are many counts of this clonotype. The chain links TRBV7-9 to TRBJ1-2, with 7 bases matching TRBD1. This CDR3 spans 15 amino acids. Germline V gives CDR1 SEHNR, CDR2 FQNEAQ (reference sequence). V was pared by 5 bases and J by 4 bases, with 10 bases of the junction left unmatched. CDR3 amino acids: CASSRTTGTAYGYTF. The CDR3 bases are TGTGCCAGCAGCCGAACCACCGGGACAGCCTATGGCTACACCTTC.

This clonotype was counted at least ten times. J is TRBJ1-2 and V is TRBV20-1; D not resolved. Germline assignment: CDR1 DFQATT and CDR2 SNEGSKA (reference sequence). The CDR3 is made up of 14 amino acids. Trimming stripped 0 bases from V and 6 bases from J, with 14 bases between. The CDR3 nucleotides read TGCAGTGCTAGAGATCCAGAGAAATTGGATGGCTACACCTTC. Protein: CSARDPEKLDGYTF.

This clonotype was picked up many times. The J gene is TRBJ1-5, the V gene TRBV7-2; D may be TRBD1 (5 bases). The CDR3 contains 14 residues. Germline V lookup: CDR1 SGHTA, CDR2 FQGNSA. V lost 6 bases and J 1 base, leaving 10 bases between the germline ends. DNA for the CDR3: TGTGCCAGCAGAAACCGGGACAGCAATCAGCCCCAGCATTTT. Its protein is CASRNRDSNQPQHF.

This clonotype was counted at least ten times. The gene calls are TRBV7-3 and TRBJ2-3; D assignment may be TRBD1 or TRBD2 (6 bases each). Germline V lookup: CDR1 SGHTA, CDR2 FQGTGA. The CDR3 length is 16 residues. Trimming stripped 0 bases from V and 4 bases from J, with 14 bases between. The CDR3 region has the DNA TGTGCCAGCAGCTTAACGGCGGGGACAAGGCCAGATACGCAGTATTTT. Its protein product is CASSLTAGTRPDTQYF.

This clonotype was picked up many times. The chain is built from TRBV7-2 and TRBJ2-7; 14 nucleotides match TRBD2. The CDR3 has 17 residues. From germline, CDR1 is SGHTA and CDR2 FQGNSA. V was clipped by 5 bases and J by 7 bases; unmatched bases: 13. The CDR3 loop is CASSLQTSGRARAEQYF. The CDR3 DNA is TGTGCCAGCAGCCTCCAGACTAGCGGGAGGGCCAGGGCGGAGCAGTACTTC.

This clonotype has more than one count but fewer than ten. The chain recombines TRBV20-1 with TRBJ1-2; TRBD1 might be the D (5 bases). CDR1 is DFQATT, CDR2 SNEGSKA, per germline (reference sequence). The CDR3 runs to 13 residues. Trimming took 0 bases from V and 6 from J, leaving 11 bases between them. The CDR3 loop is CSARDQVGDGYTF. The CDR3 bases are TGCAGTGCTAGAGATCAGGTGGGGGATGGCTACACCTTC.